One and the same sample provided the 9 T cell receptor beta chains below, sequenced in a study of shared clonotypes between healthy human individuals. The repertoire was sequenced with immunoSEQ multiplex PCR; TCRdb's copy has only in-frame clones and lacks some. The top ten hold about 0.39% of the sample, which has some 2.3 million clones, more than 80% seen once. Input material: naive CD4+ T cells from PBMCs. The sample's subset: CD45RA+ positively selected. The receptors here all came from a man between 18 and 35 years old in good health. Some clones in this sample may be carry-over from other donors' samples.

The V gene is TRBV27, the J gene TRBJ2-2; tentative D call: TRBD2 (5 bases). Germline V gene data show CDR1 as MNHEY and CDR2 as SMNVEV (reference sequence). This CDR3 is 16 amino acids long. V lost 6 bases and J 2 bases, leaving 16 bases between the germline ends. This CDR3 is CASRRAASLNTGELFF. The DNA for the CDR3 is TGTGCCAGCAGGAGGGCCGCGTCCCTTAACACCGGGGAGCTGTTTTTT.

The rearrangement uses TRBV10-1 and TRBJ2-2; TRBD2 matches at 11 bases. With 3 bases clipped from V and 2 bases from J, the junction kept 2 bases outside the gene matches. CDR3 length: 16 amino acids. Germline V gene sequence: CDR1 WNHNN, CDR2 SYGVQD (reference sequence). CDR3 residues: CASSDGLAGNTGELFF. The DNA for the CDR3 is TGCGCCAGCAGTGACGGACTAGCGGGCAACACCGGGGAGCTGTTTTTT.

This sequence joins TRBV6-5 and TRBJ2-2, with a tentative D call TRBD2 (5 bases). Germline lookup yields CDR1 MNHEY and CDR2 SVGAGI. V lost 6 bases, J lost 4 bases, and 12 bases lay in between. The CDR3 loop spans 14 amino acids. The CDR3 protein is CASRIVEGTGELFF. The CDR3 DNA reads as TGTGCCAGCAGGATAGTCGAGGGCACCGGGGAGCTGTTTTTT.

The chain employs TRBV4-2 and TRBJ2-7; D ambiguous. The CDR3 has 16 amino acids. Germline CDR1 and CDR2: LGHNA and YNFKEQ. The ends were cut back, 0 bases at V and 0 bases at J, with 12 bases in the middle. The CDR3 reads CASSQESSRSSYEQYF. CDR3 nucleotides: TGTGCCAGCAGCCAAGAGAGTAGTCGGAGCTCCTACGAGCAGTACTTC.

This clone has only a few counts. The chain joins TRBV7-6 to TRBJ2-3; possible D gene TRBD1, 5 bases. Trimming took 1 base from V and 7 from J, leaving 6 bases between them. The germline V gene has CDR1 SGHVS and CDR2 FNYEAQ. The CDR3 has 12 residues. This chain's CDR3 is CASSLGQHTQYF. The CDR3 DNA is TGTGCCAGCAGCTTAGGACAGCATACGCAGTATTTT.

The chain recombines TRBV7-9 with TRBJ1-1; no definite D call. With 5 bases removed from V and 3 bases from J, the gap between germline ends came to 10 bases. CDR1 and CDR2 (germline): SEHNR, FQNEAQ (reference sequence). This CDR3 has 13 amino acids. CDR3 nucleotides: TGTGCCAGCAGCCCTACGATCGACACTGAAGCTTTCTTT. It is translated as CASSPTIDTEAFF.

The chain uses TRBV27 and TRBJ2-4, with D possibly matching TRBD2 (5 bases). Germline CDR1 reads MNHEY; CDR2 reads SMNVEV (reference sequence). The CDR3 spans 16 residues. V lost 1 base to trimming and J lost 8 bases, with 18 bases between them. CDR3 sequence: CASSLFWFPWGDIQYF. The CDR3 DNA reads TGTGCCAGCAGTTTATTTTGGTTTCCCTGGGGAGACATTCAGTACTTC.

This clone was observed once. The CDR3 sequence is CASSSGTGNSPLHF. The CDR3 DNA is TGTGCCAGCAGCTCCGGGACAGGGAATTCACCCCTCCACTTT. The rearrangement links TRBV9 to TRBJ1-6; 9 nucleotides match TRBD1. CDR1 SGDLS and CDR2 YYNGEE come from the germline V gene. This CDR3 region has 14 residues. V lost 4 bases to trimming and J lost 7 bases; unmatched junction nucleotides: 3.

The chain has TRBV11-2 and TRBJ2-7; D remains ambiguous. The CDR3 covers 13 residues. V lost 5 bases, J lost 3 bases, and 11 bases lay in between. The germline CDR1 and CDR2 sequences are SGHAT and FQNNGV. CDR3 loop: CASSPPGFYEQYF. The DNA for the CDR3 is TGTGCCAGCAGCCCCCCTGGGTTCTACGAGCAGTACTTC. Full variable domain (remainder filled in from reference TRBV11-2 and TRBJ2-7): EAGVAQSPRYKIIEKRQSVAFWCNPISGHATLYWYQQILGQGPKLLIQFQNNGVVDDSQLPKDRFSAERLKGVDSTLKIQPAKLEDSAVYLCASSPPGFYEQYFGPGTRLTVT.